This T cell receptor beta chain derives from a study of CD8 T cells in Susac syndrome. It was with random hexamers that roughly 0.45 to 1 ug RNA was reverse transcribed. TCR beta CDR3 was amplified by immunoSEQ covering 54 Vbeta and 13 Jbeta. TCRdb fed the immunoSEQ multiplex PCR reads into MiXCR, producing one record per CDR3 protein. The sample carries about 210,000 distinct CDR3 sequences, about 95% recorded once. The V and J ends lost 1 base and 5 bases, in that order; junction bases with no gene match: 0. CDR1 and CDR2 (germline): LGHDT, YNNKEL (reference sequence). This CDR3 region has 15 residues. TCR beta from blood CD8+ and CD4+ T cells was sequenced. Negative isolation yielded CD8+ and CD4+ T cells; FACS enriched TEMRA cells.

The chain couples TRBV3-1 to TRBJ2-5; 14 bases fit TRBD2. Sequencing was done on a sample of CD4+ T cells from PBMCs. The sequence came from a human donor with multiple sclerosis. CDR3 nucleotide sequence: TGTGCCAGCAGCCAAGGGACTAGCGGGAGGGAGACCCAGTACTTC. Translated, it gives CASSQGTSGRETQYF.